Listed here is a single T cell receptor beta chain. The antigen remains undetermined. These data come from a study of T cell responses to AZD1222 COVID-19 vaccine. Whole-study results and caveats: Females made up more of the donors, who were largely white British, and clonal diversity may have come out too low. Only six or seven AZD1222 recipients tested seropositive at baseline.

CDR3 length equals 13 residues. Trimming left V 7 bases short and J 10 bases short, with 17 bases between. Using immunoSEQ multiplex PCR, the repertoire was profiled, and TCRdb retains in-frame clones only, with some absent. The sample shows 150,000 to 200,000 clones, about 86% of them seen only once. This TCR was sampled from an adult who received the AZD1222 COVID-19 vaccine. The sequencing here drew on peripheral blood, taken 28 days after the second AZD1222 dose. This chain uses TRBV12-3 or TRBV12-4 with TRBJ2-1, with a weak D call TRBD1 (6 bases). CDR3 amino acids: CASKRDTAGEQFF. CDR3 bases: TGTGCCAGCAAGAGGGACACCGCTGGGGAGCAGTTCTTC.